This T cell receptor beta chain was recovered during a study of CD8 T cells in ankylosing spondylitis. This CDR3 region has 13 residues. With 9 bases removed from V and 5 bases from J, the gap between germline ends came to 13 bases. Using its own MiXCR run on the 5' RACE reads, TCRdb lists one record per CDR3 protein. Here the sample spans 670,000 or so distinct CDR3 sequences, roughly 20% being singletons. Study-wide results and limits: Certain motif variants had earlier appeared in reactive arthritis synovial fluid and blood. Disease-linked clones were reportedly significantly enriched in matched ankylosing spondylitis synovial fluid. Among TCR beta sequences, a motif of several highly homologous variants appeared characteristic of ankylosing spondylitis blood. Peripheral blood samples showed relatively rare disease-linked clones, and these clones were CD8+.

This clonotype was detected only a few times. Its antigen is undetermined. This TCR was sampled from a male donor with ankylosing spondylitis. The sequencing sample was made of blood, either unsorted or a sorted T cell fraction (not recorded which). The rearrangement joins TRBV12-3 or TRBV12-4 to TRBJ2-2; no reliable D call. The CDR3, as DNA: TGTGCCAGTGAGACTGGAAAAACCGGGGAGCTGTTTTTT. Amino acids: CASETGKTGELFF.